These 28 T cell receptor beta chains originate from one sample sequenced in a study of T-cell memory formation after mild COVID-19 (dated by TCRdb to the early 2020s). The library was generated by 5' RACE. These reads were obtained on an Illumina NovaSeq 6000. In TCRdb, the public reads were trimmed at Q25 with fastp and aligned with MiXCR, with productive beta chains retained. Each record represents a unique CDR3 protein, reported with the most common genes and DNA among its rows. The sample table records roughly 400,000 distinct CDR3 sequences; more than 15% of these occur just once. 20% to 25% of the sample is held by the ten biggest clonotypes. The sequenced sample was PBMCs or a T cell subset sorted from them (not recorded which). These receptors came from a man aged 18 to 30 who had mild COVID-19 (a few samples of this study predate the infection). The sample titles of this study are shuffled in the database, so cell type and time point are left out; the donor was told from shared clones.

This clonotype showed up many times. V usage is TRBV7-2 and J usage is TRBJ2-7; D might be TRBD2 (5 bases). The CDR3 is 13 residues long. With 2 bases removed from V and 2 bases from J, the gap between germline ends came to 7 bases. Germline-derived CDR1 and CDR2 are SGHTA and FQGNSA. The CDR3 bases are TGTGCCAGCAGCTTACGAGGGACCTACGAGCAGTACGTC. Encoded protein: CASSLRGTYEQYV.

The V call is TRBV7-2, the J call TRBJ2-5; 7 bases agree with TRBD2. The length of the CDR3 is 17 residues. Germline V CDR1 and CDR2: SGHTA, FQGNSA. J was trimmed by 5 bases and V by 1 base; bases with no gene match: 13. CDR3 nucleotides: TGTGCCAGCAGCTTAGAATCCCCGGGGAGGGAGAGGGAGACCCAGTACTTC. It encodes CASSLESPGRERETQYF.

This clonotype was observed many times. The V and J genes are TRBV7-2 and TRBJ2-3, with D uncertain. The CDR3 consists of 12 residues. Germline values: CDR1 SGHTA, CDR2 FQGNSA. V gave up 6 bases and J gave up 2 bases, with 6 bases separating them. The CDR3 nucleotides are TGTGCCAGCAGGCCTTACACAGATACGCAGTATTTT. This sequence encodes CASRPYTDTQYF.

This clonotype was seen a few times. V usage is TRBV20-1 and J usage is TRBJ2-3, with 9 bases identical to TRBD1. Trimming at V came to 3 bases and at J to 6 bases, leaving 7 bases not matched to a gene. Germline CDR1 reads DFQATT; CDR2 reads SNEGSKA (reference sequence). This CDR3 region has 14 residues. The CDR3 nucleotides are TGCAGTGCTAGTTCAGGGACAGGGTTGGATACGCAGTATTTT. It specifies CSASSGTGLDTQYF.

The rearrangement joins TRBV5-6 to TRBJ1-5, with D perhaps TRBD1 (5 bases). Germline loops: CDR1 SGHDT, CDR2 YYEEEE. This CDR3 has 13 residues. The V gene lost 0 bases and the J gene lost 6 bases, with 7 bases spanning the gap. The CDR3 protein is CASSLGGIQPQHF. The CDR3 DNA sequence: TGTGCCAGCAGCTTGGGGGGGATTCAGCCCCAGCATTTT. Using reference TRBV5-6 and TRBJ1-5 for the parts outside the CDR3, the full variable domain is DAGVTQSPTHLIKTRGQQVTLRCSPKSGHDTVSWYQQALGQGPQFIFQYYEEEERQRGNFPDRFSGHQFPNYSSELNVNALLLGDSALYLCASSLGGIQPQHFGDGTRLSIL.

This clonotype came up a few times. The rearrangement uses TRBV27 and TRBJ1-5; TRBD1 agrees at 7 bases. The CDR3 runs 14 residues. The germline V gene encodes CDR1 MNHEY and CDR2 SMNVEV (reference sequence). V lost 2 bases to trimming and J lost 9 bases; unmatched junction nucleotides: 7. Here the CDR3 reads CASSLGTALGPQHF. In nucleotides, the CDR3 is TGTGCCAGCAGTTTAGGGACAGCCCTCGGGCCCCAGCATTTT.

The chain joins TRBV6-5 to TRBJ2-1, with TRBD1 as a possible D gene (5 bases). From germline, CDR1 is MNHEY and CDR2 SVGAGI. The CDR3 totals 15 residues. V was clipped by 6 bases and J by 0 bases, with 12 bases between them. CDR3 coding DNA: TGTGCCAGCAGCCCCGGACAAAGCTCCTACAATGAGCAGTTCTTC. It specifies CASSPGQSSYNEQFF.

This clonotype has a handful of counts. This CDR3 is CASRTNRQETQYF. Written as DNA, the CDR3 is TGTGCCAGCAGGACAAATCGCCAAGAGACCCAGTACTTC. V is TRBV2 and J is TRBJ2-5; D remains ambiguous. The CDR3 spans 13 residues. CDR1 and CDR2 from the germline V gene are SNHLY and FYNNEI. V lost 6 bases, J lost 1 base, and 9 bases lay in between.

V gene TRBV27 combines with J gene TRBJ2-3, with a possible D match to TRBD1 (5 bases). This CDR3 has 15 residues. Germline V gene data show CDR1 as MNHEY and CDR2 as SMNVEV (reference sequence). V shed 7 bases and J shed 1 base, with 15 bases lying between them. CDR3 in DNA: TGTGCCAGCACCGAAAGGGGTTACGGCACAGATACGCAGTATTTT. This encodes CASTERGYGTDTQYF.

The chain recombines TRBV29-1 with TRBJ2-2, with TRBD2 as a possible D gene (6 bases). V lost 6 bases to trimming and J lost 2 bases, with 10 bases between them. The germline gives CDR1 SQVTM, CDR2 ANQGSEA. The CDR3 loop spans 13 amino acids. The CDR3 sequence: CSVVSGNTGELFF. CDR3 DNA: TGCAGCGTGGTTAGCGGTAACACCGGGGAGCTGTTTTTT.

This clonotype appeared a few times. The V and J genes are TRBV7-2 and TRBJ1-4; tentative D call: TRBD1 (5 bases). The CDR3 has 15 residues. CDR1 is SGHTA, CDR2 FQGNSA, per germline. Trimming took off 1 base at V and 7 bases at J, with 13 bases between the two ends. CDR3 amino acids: CASSLVGGPSEKLFF. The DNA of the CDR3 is TGTGCCAGCAGCTTAGTCGGGGGACCAAGTGAAAAACTGTTTTTT.

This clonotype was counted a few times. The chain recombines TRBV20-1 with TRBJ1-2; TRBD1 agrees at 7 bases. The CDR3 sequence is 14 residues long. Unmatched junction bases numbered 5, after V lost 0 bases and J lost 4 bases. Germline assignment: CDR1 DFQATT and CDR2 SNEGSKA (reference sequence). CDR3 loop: CSAREGTALYGYTF. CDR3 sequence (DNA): TGCAGTGCTAGAGAGGGGACAGCACTCTATGGCTACACCTTC.

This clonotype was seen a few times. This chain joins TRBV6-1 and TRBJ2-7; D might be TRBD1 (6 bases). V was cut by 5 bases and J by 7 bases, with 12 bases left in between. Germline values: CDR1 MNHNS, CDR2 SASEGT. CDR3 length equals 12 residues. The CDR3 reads CASSRYRDEQYV. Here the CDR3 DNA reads TGTGCCAGCAGTAGATACAGGGATGAGCAGTACGTC.

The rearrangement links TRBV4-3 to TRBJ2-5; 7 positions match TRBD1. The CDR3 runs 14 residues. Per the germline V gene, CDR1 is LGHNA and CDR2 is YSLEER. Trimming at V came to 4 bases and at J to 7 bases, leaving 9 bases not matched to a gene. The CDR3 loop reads CASSPWTGGVTQYF. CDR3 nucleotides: TGCGCCAGCAGCCCTTGGACAGGTGGCGTGACCCAGTACTTC.

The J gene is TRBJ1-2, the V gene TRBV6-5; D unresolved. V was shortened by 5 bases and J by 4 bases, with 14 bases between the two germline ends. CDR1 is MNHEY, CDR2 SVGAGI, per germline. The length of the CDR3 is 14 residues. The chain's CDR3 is CASSLRPSGYGYTF. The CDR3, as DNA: TGTGCCAGCAGTCTCAGGCCGTCGGGCTATGGCTACACCTTC.

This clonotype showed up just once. CDR3: CASKDRGYDYGYTF. For the CDR3, the DNA is TGTGCCTCCAAGGACAGGGGCTACGACTATGGCTACACCTTC. The gene calls are TRBV19 and TRBJ1-2, with 9 bases fitting TRBD1. The trim removed 11 bases at V and 3 bases at J, leaving 10 bases unmatched. The CDR3 runs to 14 residues. Per the germline V gene, CDR1 is LNHDA and CDR2 is SQIVND (reference sequence).

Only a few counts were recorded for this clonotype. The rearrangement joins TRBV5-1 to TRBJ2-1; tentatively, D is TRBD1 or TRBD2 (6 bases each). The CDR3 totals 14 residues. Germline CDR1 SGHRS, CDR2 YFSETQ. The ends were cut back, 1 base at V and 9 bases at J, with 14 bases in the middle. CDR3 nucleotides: TGCGCCAGCAGCTTGACAGGGAGGTACGGTGAGCAGTTCTTC. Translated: CASSLTGRYGEQFF. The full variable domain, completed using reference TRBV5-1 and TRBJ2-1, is KAGVTQTPRYLIKTRGQQVTLSCSPISGHRSVSWYQQTPGQGLQFLFEYFSETQRNKGNFPGRFSGRQFSNSRSEMNVSTLELGDSALYLCASSLTGRYGEQFFGPGTRLTVL.

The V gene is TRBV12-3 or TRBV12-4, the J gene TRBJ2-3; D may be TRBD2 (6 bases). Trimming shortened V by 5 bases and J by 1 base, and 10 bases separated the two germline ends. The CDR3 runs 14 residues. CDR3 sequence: CASSHGGGTDTQYF. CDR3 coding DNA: TGTGCCAGCAGTCACGGCGGGGGCACAGATACGCAGTATTTT.

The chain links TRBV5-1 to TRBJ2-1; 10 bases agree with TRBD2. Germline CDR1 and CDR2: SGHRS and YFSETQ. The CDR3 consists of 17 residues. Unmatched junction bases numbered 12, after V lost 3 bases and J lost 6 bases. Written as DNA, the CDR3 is TGCGCCAGCAGCTCAACCCTTAGCGGGGGGCCACCCAATGAGCAGTTCTTC. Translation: CASSSTLSGGPPNEQFF.

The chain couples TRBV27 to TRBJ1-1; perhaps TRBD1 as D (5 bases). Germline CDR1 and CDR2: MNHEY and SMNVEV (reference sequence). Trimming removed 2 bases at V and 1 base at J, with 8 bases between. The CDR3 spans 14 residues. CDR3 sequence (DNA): TGTGCCAGCAGTTTAGAGGGGAGGAACACTGAAGCTTTCTTT. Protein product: CASSLEGRNTEAFF.

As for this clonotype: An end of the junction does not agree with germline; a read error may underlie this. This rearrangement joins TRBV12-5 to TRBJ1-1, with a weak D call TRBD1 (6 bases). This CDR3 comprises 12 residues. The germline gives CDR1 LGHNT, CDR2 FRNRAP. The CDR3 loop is CDSGLTGSEAFF. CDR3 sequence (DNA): TGTGATAGTGGTTTAACAGGGTCTGAAGCTTTCTTT.

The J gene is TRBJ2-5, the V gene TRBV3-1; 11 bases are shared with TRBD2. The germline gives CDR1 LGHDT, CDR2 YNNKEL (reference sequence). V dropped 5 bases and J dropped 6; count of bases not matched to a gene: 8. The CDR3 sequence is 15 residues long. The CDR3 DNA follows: TGTGCCAGCAGCGGGGGACTAGCGGAAAGAAAGACCCAGTACTTC. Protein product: CASSGGLAERKTQYF.

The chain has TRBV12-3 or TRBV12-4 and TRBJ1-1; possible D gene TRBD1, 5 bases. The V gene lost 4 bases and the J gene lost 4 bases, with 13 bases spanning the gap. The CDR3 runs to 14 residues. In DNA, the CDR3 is TGTGCCAGCAGTTCCCTCGGGGCCACCACTGAAGCTTTCTTT. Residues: CASSSLGATTEAFF.

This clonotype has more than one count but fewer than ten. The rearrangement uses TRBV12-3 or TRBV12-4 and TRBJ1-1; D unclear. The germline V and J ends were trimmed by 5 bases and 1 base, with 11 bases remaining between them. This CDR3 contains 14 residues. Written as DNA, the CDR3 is TGTGCCAGCAGTAGGGAGTTCGGGAACACTGAAGCTTTCTTT. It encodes CASSREFGNTEAFF.

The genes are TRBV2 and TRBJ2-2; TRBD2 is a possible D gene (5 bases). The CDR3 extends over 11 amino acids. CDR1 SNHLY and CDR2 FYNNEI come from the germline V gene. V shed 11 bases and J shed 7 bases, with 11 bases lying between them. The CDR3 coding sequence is TGTGCCGTACGGGATAACGGGGAGCTGTTTTTT. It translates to CAVRDNGELFF.

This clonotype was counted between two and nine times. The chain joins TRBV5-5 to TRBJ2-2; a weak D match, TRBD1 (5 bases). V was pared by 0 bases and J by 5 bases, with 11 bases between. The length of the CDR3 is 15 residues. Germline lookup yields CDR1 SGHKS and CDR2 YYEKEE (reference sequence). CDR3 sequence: CASSLGGRITGELFF. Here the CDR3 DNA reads TGTGCCAGCAGCTTGGGGGGCAGGATAACCGGGGAGCTGTTTTTT. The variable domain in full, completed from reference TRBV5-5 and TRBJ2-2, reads DAGVTQSPTHLIKTRGQQVTLRCSPISGHKSVSWYQQVLGQGPQFIFQYYEKEERGRGNFPDRFSARQFPNYSSELNVNALLLGDSALYLCASSLGGRITGELFFGEGSRLTVL.

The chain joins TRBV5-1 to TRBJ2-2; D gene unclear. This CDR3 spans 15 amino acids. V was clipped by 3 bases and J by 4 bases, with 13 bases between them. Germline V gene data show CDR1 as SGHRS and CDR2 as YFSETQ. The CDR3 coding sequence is TGCGCCAGCAGCTGGGTCCCTGACGGCACCGGGGAGCTGTTTTTT. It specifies CASSWVPDGTGELFF.

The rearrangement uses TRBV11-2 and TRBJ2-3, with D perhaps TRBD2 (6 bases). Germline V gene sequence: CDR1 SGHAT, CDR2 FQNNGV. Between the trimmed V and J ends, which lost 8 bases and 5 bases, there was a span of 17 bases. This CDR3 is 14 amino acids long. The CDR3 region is CASGGRGKRDTQYF. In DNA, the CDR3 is TGTGCCAGCGGAGGACGGGGGAAAAGAGATACGCAGTATTTT.